This record concerns one TCR beta chain sequence. In germline, CDR1 is SGDLS, CDR2 YYNGEE. The CDR3 extends over 12 amino acids. V lost 6 bases and J lost 0, with 6 bases in between. The repertoire was sequenced with immunoSEQ multiplex PCR; TCRdb's copy has only in-frame clones and lacks some. The data show about 70,000 clones, roughly 96% seen once. These data belong to a study of technical replicates of blood from a few donors. V is TRBV9 and J is TRBJ2-5; unclear D gene. Material for sequencing was T cells isolated from PBMCs. The receptor was derived from a human donor in good health. CDR3 region: CASTRDQETQYF. The CDR3 coding sequence is TGTGCCAGCACTCGAGACCAAGAGACCCAGTACTTC.